The next 21 T cell receptor beta chains were all read from a single sample in a study of glioma-infiltrating T cells after dendritic cell vaccination. Data came from immunoSEQ multiplex PCR; TCRdb stores just in-frame clones and leaves some out. The table shows 100,000 or so clones, with 70% to 90% occurring only once. The source material was blood, sampled before dendritic cell vaccination. The receptors come from a human donor with glioblastoma.

A few counts support this clone. The chain carries TRBV6-6 and TRBJ1-5; 7 bases align to TRBD1. This CDR3 is 16 amino acids long. Trimming removed 6 bases from V and 4 bases from J; junction bases left unmatched: 12. CDR1 and CDR2 from the germline V gene are MNHNY and SVGAGI (reference sequence). CDR3 sequence reads: CASSQLNPGQNQPQHF. The CDR3 DNA is TGTGCCAGCAGCCAACTCAATCCGGGACAGAATCAGCCCCAGCATTTT.

This chain uses TRBV19 with TRBJ2-7; TRBD1 matches 8 bases. Germline lookup yields CDR1 LNHDA and CDR2 SQIVND (reference sequence). With 6 bases clipped from V and 1 base from J, the junction kept 8 bases outside the gene matches. The CDR3 is made up of 15 amino acids. CDR3 in amino acids: CASSLTQGASYEQYF. Written as DNA, the CDR3 is TGTGCCAGTAGCCTCACCCAGGGGGCTTCCTACGAGCAGTACTTC.

The chain carries TRBV5-1 and TRBJ1-6; 8 positions match TRBD1. V shed 4 bases and J 7 bases; nucleotides not matched to a gene: 4. The CDR3 runs 14 residues. Germline V gene data show CDR1 as SGHRS and CDR2 as YFSETQ. The CDR3 region has the DNA TGCGCCAGCAGCCCGGGACAGGAGAATTCACCCCTCCACTTT. Its translation is CASSPGQENSPLHF.

This clone came up once. The J gene is TRBJ2-7, the V gene TRBV18; D may be TRBD2 (6 bases). There are 19 residues in the CDR3. The germline CDR1 and CDR2 sequences are KGHSH and LQKENI. Trimming removed 4 bases from V and 3 bases from J, with 28 bases in between. CDR3 sequence (DNA): TGTGCCAGCTCACGCTGGAGGGACCCGGCAACTTACTCGGGCTACGAGCAGTACTTC. It encodes CASSRWRDPATYSGYEQYF.

The chain recombines TRBV18 with TRBJ1-1; 8 bases match TRBD1. CDR3 size: 13 residues. Unmatched junction bases numbered 3, after V lost 6 bases and J lost 3 bases. The germline CDR1 and CDR2 sequences are KGHSH and LQKENI. Written as DNA, the CDR3 is TGTGCCAGCTCGGACAGGGAAGACACTGAAGCTTTCTTT. Amino acid sequence: CASSDREDTEAFF.

The chain's CDR3 is CAWSGLAGAHEQYF. The CDR3, as DNA: TGTGCCTGGAGTGGGCTTGCGGGAGCTCACGAGCAGTACTTC. This chain joins TRBV30 and TRBJ2-7; 7 bases fit TRBD2. This CDR3 contains 14 residues. The germline V gene has CDR1 GTSNPN and CDR2 SVGIG (reference sequence). Trimming removed 1 base from V and 5 bases from J; junction bases left unmatched: 8.

The chain combines TRBV7-8 with TRBJ1-4; the match to TRBD1 covers 10 bases. Germline V gene sequence: CDR1 SGHVS, CDR2 FQNEAQ. The CDR3 is 15 amino acids. V gave up 1 base and J gave up 12 bases; unmatched junction bases: 8. The chain's CDR3 is CASSLVSRGQGELFF. The DNA for the CDR3 is TGTGCCAGCAGCTTAGTTTCCCGCGGACAGGGGGAACTGTTTTTT. Complete variable domain (other parts from reference TRBV7-8 and TRBJ1-4): GAGVSQSPRYKVAKRGQDVALRCDPISGHVSLFWYQQALGQGPEFLTYFQNEAQLDKSGLPSDRFFAERPEGSVSTLKIQRTQQEDSAVYLCASSLVSRGQGELFFGSGTQLSVL.

The chain couples TRBV5-1 to TRBJ1-1; 7 bases are a match to TRBD1. The CDR3 consists of 13 residues. J was trimmed by 3 bases and V by 6 bases; bases with no gene match: 5. Looked up from germline, CDR1 is SGHRS and CDR2 is YFSETQ. The chain's CDR3 is CASNQGTDTEAFF. The CDR3 DNA reads TGCGCCAGCAACCAGGGGACAGACACTGAAGCTTTCTTT.

The J gene is TRBJ1-5, the V gene TRBV9, with D perhaps matching TRBD1 (6 bases). The V end was cut by 0 bases, the J end by 6 bases, with 16 bases between. Germline CDR1 reads SGDLS; CDR2 reads YYNGEE. The CDR3 has 16 amino acids. The CDR3 reads CASSVGSGEPTQPQHF. The CDR3 DNA sequence: TGTGCCAGCAGCGTAGGTTCAGGGGAGCCCACTCAGCCCCAGCATTTT.

The chain carries TRBV5-1 and TRBJ2-2; TRBD1 aligns across 8 bases. Per germline, CDR1 SGHRS and CDR2 YFSETQ. The CDR3 sequence is 14 residues long. After removal of 3 bases from V and 4 bases from J, the junction contained 2 bases not matched to a gene. CDR3 residues: CASSWTGPTGELFF. CDR3 DNA sequence: TGCGCCAGCAGCTGGACAGGGCCCACCGGGGAGCTGTTTTTT.

V usage is TRBV19 and J usage is TRBJ2-7; 7 nucleotides line up with TRBD1. Germline V gene data show CDR1 as LNHDA and CDR2 as SQIVND (reference sequence). With V trimmed by 10 bases and J by 0 bases, 6 bases remained unmatched. The length of the CDR3 is 13 residues. CDR3 sequence (DNA): TGTGCCACTCGACAGGGACCCTCCTACGAGCAGTACTTC. Translating it yields CATRQGPSYEQYF.

The chain joins TRBV19 to TRBJ1-2, with TRBD1 matching 8 bases. Germline trimming cut 5 bases from V and 8 bases from J; bases unmatched to any gene: 13. Looked up from germline, CDR1 is LNHDA and CDR2 is SQIVND (reference sequence). The CDR3 length is 15 residues. CDR3 sequence reads: CASSGLTGVGSGYTF. The CDR3 coding sequence is TGTGCCAGTAGTGGTTTGACAGGGGTGGGGTCCGGCTACACCTTC.

V usage is TRBV7-9 and J usage is TRBJ2-1, with D perhaps TRBD1 (6 bases). The CDR3 totals 14 residues. V was clipped by 1 base and J by 15 bases, with 19 bases between them. In germline, CDR1 is SEHNR, CDR2 FQNEAQ (reference sequence). The CDR3 region is CASSLGHPGDIGFF. In DNA form, the CDR3 reads TGTGCCAGCAGCTTAGGCCACCCAGGGGATATCGGGTTCTTC.

On this clone: A read error is possible here, since a much larger clone lies one base away. This chain links TRBV27 with TRBJ1-1; tentatively, D is TRBD1 (6 bases). V lost 6 bases and J 1 base, leaving 9 bases between the germline ends. From germline, CDR1 is MNHEY and CDR2 SMNVEV (reference sequence). This CDR3 has 13 amino acids. CDR3 sequence (DNA): TGTGCCAGCAGCCTGACAGGGAACACTGAAGCTTTCTTT. Translation: CASSLTGNTEAFF.

This CDR3 is CASSRVTLHF. The CDR3 DNA reads TGTGCCAGCAGCCGAGTTACCCTCCACTTT. V is TRBV5-8 and J is TRBJ1-6; D is uncertain. The V end lost 4 bases, the J end lost 14 bases, and 7 bases lay between the germline ends. This CDR3 is built from 10 residues. Germline CDR1 and CDR2: SGHTS and YDEGEE.

The chain combines TRBV6-5 with TRBJ2-7; 9 nucleotides align to TRBD2. The germline CDR1 and CDR2 sequences are MNHEY and SVGAGI. This CDR3 has 15 amino acids. Trimming removed 10 bases from V and 4 bases from J; junction bases left unmatched: 14. CDR3 sequence (DNA): TGTGCCACTACCATAGCCGGGACTAGCCGATACGAGCAGTACTTC. Its translation: CATTIAGTSRYEQYF.

The V call is TRBV5-6, the J call TRBJ1-5; perhaps TRBD1 as D (5 bases). V dropped 2 bases and J dropped 7 bases, with 16 bases sitting between them. Germline V gene data show CDR1 as SGHDT and CDR2 as YYEEEE. The CDR3 totals 15 residues. CDR3 loop: CASSLQQGAVQPQHF. In DNA form, the CDR3 reads TGTGCCAGCAGCTTACAGCAGGGTGCCGTGCAGCCCCAGCATTTT.

The chain combines TRBV4-3 with TRBJ1-3, with D possibly being TRBD1 (6 bases). CDR3 length: 15 residues. Looked up from germline, CDR1 is LGHNA and CDR2 is YSLEER. Trimming shortened V by 1 base and J by 4 bases, and 11 bases separated the two germline ends. CDR3 residues: CASSQGPGVGNTIYF. CDR3 coding DNA: TGCGCCAGCAGCCAAGGGCCAGGGGTGGGAAACACCATATATTTT.

The chain recombines TRBV28 with TRBJ2-1; TRBD2 is a possible D gene (5 bases). The V gene's germline CDR1 is MDHEN and CDR2 SYDVKM. The CDR3 has 15 residues. Trimming pared 7 bases from V and 4 bases from J, leaving 17 bases between. CDR3 sequence reads: CASISRDGEYNEQFF. The CDR3 DNA sequence: TGTGCCAGCATCTCTCGAGACGGGGAATACAATGAGCAGTTCTTC.

The CDR3 protein is CASSMPGQGAKDTEAFF. CDR3 DNA sequence: TGTGCCAGCAGCATGCCGGGACAGGGGGCTAAGGACACTGAAGCTTTCTTT. The chain carries TRBV5-6 and TRBJ1-1; 12 positions match TRBD1. The CDR3 is 17 amino acids. V gave up 4 bases and J gave up 3 bases; unmatched junction bases: 10. Germline V CDR1 and CDR2: SGHDT, YYEEEE.

This clone was recorded only once. This chain uses TRBV27 with TRBJ1-2; D is unresolved. CDR3 length: 15 residues. Germline loops: CDR1 MNHEY, CDR2 SMNVEV (reference sequence). The V gene lost 1 base and the J gene lost 8 bases, with 17 bases spanning the gap. The CDR3 loop is CASSLYFGNSGGYTF. The CDR3 DNA follows: TGTGCCAGCAGTTTATACTTTGGCAATTCAGGCGGCTACACCTTC.